This TCR beta chain was identified during a study of technical replicates of blood from a few donors. Germline V gene data show CDR1 as MDHEN and CDR2 as SYDVKM. The J segment lost 5 bases and the V segment lost 5 bases, leaving 9 bases of the junction unmatched. The CDR3 sequence is 16 residues long. Repertoires were generated with immunoSEQ multiplex PCR, while TCRdb's copy carries only in-frame clones and drops some. This table holds some 14,000 clones, 80% to 85% found once. The source material was PBMCs. The genes are TRBV28 and TRBJ2-1; 10 nucleotides line up with TRBD2. This receptor was identified in a human donor in good health. The CDR3 nucleotides read TGTGCCAGCAGTGCCTCTAGCGGGAGTGCGGACAATGAGCAGTTCTTC. It translates to CASSASSGSADNEQFF.